This TCR beta chain comes out of a study of early stage breast cancer tumors. Whole-study results and caveats: In 14 of 16 patients, blood comparison separated tumor from normal breast. Commonly generated sequences made up most enriched TCRB sequences shared between patients.

J lost 2 bases, V lost 6 bases, and 10 bases had no gene match. The CDR3 is made up of 15 amino acids. Germline-derived CDR1 and CDR2 are MDHEN and SYDVKM. Assay used: immunoSEQ multiplex PCR; TCRdb lists only in-frame clones, some missing. The sample contains just over 70,000 clones, 65% to 80% of which appear only once. In regard to this clone: The antigen is unknown.

This TCR came from a person in their 60s with breast cancer. Sequencing was performed on blood. The chain carries TRBV28 and TRBJ2-7; 7 nucleotides align to TRBD1. The CDR3 reads CASSLRGGRAYEQYF. The CDR3 DNA is TGTGCCAGCAGCTTAAGAGGGGGCAGAGCCTACGAGCAGTACTTC. Using reference TRBV28 and TRBJ2-7 for the parts outside the CDR3, the full variable domain is DVKVTQSSRYLVKRTGEKVFLECVQDMDHENMFWYRQDPGLGLRLIYFSYDVKMKEKGDIPEGYSVSREKKERFSLILESASTNQTSMYLCASSLRGGRAYEQYFGPGTRLTVT.